This is a list of T cell receptor beta chains from one sample in a study of blood T cell repertoires in COVID-19. Repertoires were generated with immunoSEQ multiplex PCR, while TCRdb's copy carries only in-frame clones and drops some. The table has over 25,000 clones, 85% seen once. Sequences were obtained from peripheral blood. These receptors came from a woman aged 60 to 75 with active COVID-19. The CDR3 runs from the conserved cysteine through the conserved F or W. D genes are given only for firm matches. The size of a clone is reported for some rows only, either as once, few or many, or as a class for expanded clones.

>TRBJ2-1|.|.|TRBV11-2
CASSFVADPYNEQFF
TGTGCCAGCAGCTTCGTAGCGGACCCCTACAATGAGCAGTTCTTC
>TRBJ2-7|TRBD1|.|TRBV9
CASSKQGAYEQYF
TGTGCCAGCAGCAAACAGGGGGCCTACGAGCAGTACTTC
>TRBJ2-6|TRBD1|.|TRBV7-9
CASSAGVQGASGANVLTF
TGTGCCAGCAGCGCAGGAGTTCAGGGGGCTTCTGGGGCCAACGTCCTGACTTTC
>TRBJ2-1|.|.|TRBV7-8
CASSLERGAEQFF
TGTGCCAGCAGCTTAGAAAGAGGCGCTGAGCAGTTCTTC
>TRBJ2-1|TRBD2|.|TRBV19
CASKERGYYNEQFF
TGTGCCAGTAAGGAGCGGGGGTACTACAATGAGCAGTTCTTC
>TRBJ1-1|.|.|TRBV7-3
CASSEEGNTEAFF
TGTGCCAGCAGCGAAGAGGGAAACACTGAAGCTTTCTTT
>TRBJ1-3|.|.|TRBV30
CAWTFGGSGNTIYF
TGTGCCTGGACATTCGGGGGATCTGGAAACACCATATATTTT
>TRBJ2-1|TRBD2|.|TRBV7-7
CASTTGLAGGPSYNEQFF
TGTGCTAGCACCACTGGACTAGCGGGGGGGCCTTCCTACAATGAGCAGTTCTTC
>TRBJ1-2|.|few|TRBV14
CASSSQTNYGYTF
TGTGCCAGCAGTTCACAAACTAACTATGGCTACACCTTC
>TRBJ1-1|TRBD1|.|TRBV19
CASSPGQTNTEAFF
TGTGCCAGTAGTCCGGGACAGACGAACACTGAAGCTTTCTTT